The 10 T cell receptor beta chains reported below all come from one sample, sequenced in a study of blood T cell repertoires in COVID-19. Profiling relied on immunoSEQ multiplex PCR, and the TCRdb table lists in-frame clones only, not all of them. The repertoire holds around 300,000 clones, with around 83% as singletons. Sequencing input: peripheral blood. Source of these receptors: a young man with active or convalescent COVID-19.

The chain uses TRBV9 and TRBJ2-7; 7 bases are a match to TRBD1. The junction had 8 bases not matched to a gene; V was cut back by 0 bases and J by 11 bases. Looked up from germline, CDR1 is SGDLS and CDR2 is YYNGEE. The CDR3 length is 13 residues. This CDR3 is CASSVEVDREKYF. For the CDR3, the DNA is TGTGCCAGCAGCGTAGAAGTCGACAGGGAGAAGTACTTC.

The rearrangement uses TRBV19 and TRBJ1-3, with a tentative D call TRBD1 (5 bases). CDR3 length: 15 residues. CDR1 and CDR2 (germline): LNHDA, SQIVND (reference sequence). The V and J ends lost 3 bases and 2 bases respectively, with 11 bases between them. The DNA of the CDR3 is TGTGCCAGTAGTATCGCGGGGACCGCTGGAAACACCATATATTTT. Amino acids: CASSIAGTAGNTIYF.

This clone came up a few times. This chain links TRBV6-2 or TRBV6-3 with TRBJ1-5; no firm D call. This CDR3 is 14 amino acids long. V was clipped by 5 bases and J by 6 bases, with 14 bases between them. Germline V CDR1 and CDR2: MNHEY, SVGEGT. In DNA form, the CDR3 reads TGTGCCAGCAGTCCCTCCTTGATGAGTCAGCCCCAGCATTTT. Its protein is CASSPSLMSQPQHF.

The V call is TRBV6-6, the J call TRBJ2-4; TRBD1 matches at 7 bases. Germline trimming cut 6 bases from V and 1 base from J; bases unmatched to any gene: 6. CDR3 length: 15 residues. Germline values: CDR1 MNHNY, CDR2 SVGAGI (reference sequence). CDR3 residues: CASRPTQGAKNIQYF. In nucleotides, the CDR3 is TGTGCCAGCAGACCTACACAGGGGGCCAAAAACATTCAGTACTTC.

This chain uses TRBV15 with TRBJ2-7, with a weak D call TRBD1 (7 bases). The CDR3 consists of 14 residues. The germline gives CDR1 LNHNV, CDR2 YYDKDF (reference sequence). Trimming removed 8 bases at V and 2 bases at J, with 16 bases between. DNA of the CDR3: TGTGCCACCGGGGAGGAGGGGGCGACCTACGAGCAGTACTTC. As protein: CATGEEGATYEQYF.

This clone was recorded once. The chain uses TRBV7-8 and TRBJ2-2; D might be TRBD1 (6 bases). The CDR3 runs 15 residues. The germline V gene has CDR1 SGHVS and CDR2 FQNEAQ. V dropped 5 bases and J dropped 7 bases, with 17 bases sitting between them. CDR3 sequence reads: CASSAYTGTHGELFF. For the CDR3, the DNA is TGTGCCAGCAGCGCTTATACCGGGACACACGGGGAGCTGTTTTTT.

V is TRBV19 and J is TRBJ1-5; D perhaps matches TRBD1 (5 bases). Germline CDR1 reads LNHDA; CDR2 reads SQIVND (reference sequence). This CDR3 is built from 15 residues. V gave up 4 bases and J gave up 4 bases, with 14 bases separating them. CDR3 amino acids: CASSRGGTKNQPQHF. The CDR3 nucleotides are TGTGCCAGTAGTAGGGGGGGGACCAAAAATCAGCCCCAGCATTTT.

CDR3 sequence: CASSSAGTGGSEAFF. The CDR3 DNA is TGTGCCAGCAGCTCGGCCGGGACAGGGGGCTCTGAAGCTTTCTTT. J is TRBJ1-1 and V is TRBV5-6, with TRBD1 matching over 12 bases. The CDR3 covers 15 residues. Trimming at V came to 3 bases and at J to 6 bases, leaving 6 bases not matched to a gene. Germline CDR1 SGHDT, CDR2 YYEEEE.

This rearrangement joins TRBV5-1 to TRBJ2-3; tentative D call: TRBD2 (5 bases). This CDR3 is built from 15 residues. Per germline, CDR1 SGHRS and CDR2 YFSETQ. Trimming shortened V by 4 bases and J by 7 bases, and 19 bases separated the two germline ends. Written as DNA, the CDR3 is TGCGCCAGCAGCCTACTGGACTGGCTTGGTCATACGCAGTATTTT. It codes for CASSLLDWLGHTQYF.

The CDR3 region has the DNA TGTGCCAGCAGCCAAGCCCTAGCCCATGAAAAACTGTTTTTT. This codes for CASSQALAHEKLFF. The J gene is TRBJ1-4, the V gene TRBV3-1 (or the pseudogene TRBV3-2); unclear D gene. The germline CDR1 and CDR2 sequences are LGHDT and YNNKEL (reference sequence). There are 14 residues in the CDR3. Trimming stripped 1 base from V and 6 bases from J, with 9 bases between.